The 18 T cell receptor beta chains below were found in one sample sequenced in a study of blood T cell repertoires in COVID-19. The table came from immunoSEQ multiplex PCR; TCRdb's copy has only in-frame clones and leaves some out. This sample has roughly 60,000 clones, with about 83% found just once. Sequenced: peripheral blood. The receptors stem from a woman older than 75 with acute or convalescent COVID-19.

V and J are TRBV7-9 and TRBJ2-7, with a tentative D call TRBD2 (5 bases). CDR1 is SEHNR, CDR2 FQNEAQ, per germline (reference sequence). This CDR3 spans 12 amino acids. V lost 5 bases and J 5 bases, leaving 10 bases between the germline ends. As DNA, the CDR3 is TGTGCCAGCAGCCTTTTCGGGGACGAGCAGTACTTC. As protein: CASSLFGDEQYF.

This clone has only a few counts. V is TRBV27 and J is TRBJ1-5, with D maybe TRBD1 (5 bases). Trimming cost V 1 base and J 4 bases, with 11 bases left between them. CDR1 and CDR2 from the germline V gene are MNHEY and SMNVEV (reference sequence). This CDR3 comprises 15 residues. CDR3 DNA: TGTGCCAGCAGTTTATACCCAGGGTCAAATCAGCCCCAGCATTTT. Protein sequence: CASSLYPGSNQPQHF.

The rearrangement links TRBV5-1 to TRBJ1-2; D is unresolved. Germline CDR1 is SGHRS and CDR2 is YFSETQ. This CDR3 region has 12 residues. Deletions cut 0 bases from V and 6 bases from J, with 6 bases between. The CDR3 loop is CASSLDPDGYTF. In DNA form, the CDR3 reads TGCGCCAGCAGCTTGGACCCAGATGGCTACACCTTC.

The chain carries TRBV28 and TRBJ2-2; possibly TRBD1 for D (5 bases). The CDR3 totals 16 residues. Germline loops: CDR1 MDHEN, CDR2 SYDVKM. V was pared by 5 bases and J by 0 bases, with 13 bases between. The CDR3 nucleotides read TGTGCCAGCAGTCCTGGGGCCTCTTCGAACACCGGGGAGCTGTTTTTT. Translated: CASSPGASSNTGELFF.

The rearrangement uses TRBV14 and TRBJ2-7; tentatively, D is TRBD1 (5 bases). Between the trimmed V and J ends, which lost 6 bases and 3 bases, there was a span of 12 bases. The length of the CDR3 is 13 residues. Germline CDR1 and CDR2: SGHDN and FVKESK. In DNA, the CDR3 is TGTGCCAGCAGTAGACAGACTCTCTACGAGCAGTACTTC. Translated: CASSRQTLYEQYF.

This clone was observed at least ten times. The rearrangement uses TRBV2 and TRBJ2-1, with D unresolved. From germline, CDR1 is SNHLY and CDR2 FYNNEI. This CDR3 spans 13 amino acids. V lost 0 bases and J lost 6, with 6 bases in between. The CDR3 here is CASSEATTNEQFF. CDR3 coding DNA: TGTGCCAGCAGTGAAGCTACAACCAATGAGCAGTTCTTC.

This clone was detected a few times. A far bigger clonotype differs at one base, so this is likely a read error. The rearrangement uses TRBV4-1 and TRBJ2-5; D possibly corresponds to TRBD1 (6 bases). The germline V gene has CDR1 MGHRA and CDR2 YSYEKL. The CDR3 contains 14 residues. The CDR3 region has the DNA TGCCCCAGCAGAGATGAGGGGGTTGGGGAGACCCAGTACTTC. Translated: CPSRDEGVGETQYF.

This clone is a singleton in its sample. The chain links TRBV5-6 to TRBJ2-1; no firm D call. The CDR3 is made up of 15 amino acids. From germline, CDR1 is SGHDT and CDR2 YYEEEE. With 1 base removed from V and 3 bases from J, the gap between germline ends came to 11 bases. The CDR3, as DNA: TGTGCCAGCAGCTTGTGGGCAGCAGTCTACAATGAGCAGTTCTTC. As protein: CASSLWAAVYNEQFF.

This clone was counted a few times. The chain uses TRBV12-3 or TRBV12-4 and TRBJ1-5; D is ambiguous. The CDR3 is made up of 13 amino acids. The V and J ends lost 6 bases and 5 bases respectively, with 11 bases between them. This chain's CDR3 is CASSLYGDQPQHF. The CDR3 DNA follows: TGTGCCAGCAGCCTATACGGGGATCAGCCCCAGCATTTT.

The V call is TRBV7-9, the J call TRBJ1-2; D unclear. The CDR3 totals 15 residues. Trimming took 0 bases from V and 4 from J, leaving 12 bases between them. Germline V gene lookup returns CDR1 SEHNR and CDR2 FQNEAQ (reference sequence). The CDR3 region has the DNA TGTGCCAGCAGCTTAGCGCGGAGAGGGAGCTATGGCTACACCTTC. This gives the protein CASSLARRGSYGYTF.

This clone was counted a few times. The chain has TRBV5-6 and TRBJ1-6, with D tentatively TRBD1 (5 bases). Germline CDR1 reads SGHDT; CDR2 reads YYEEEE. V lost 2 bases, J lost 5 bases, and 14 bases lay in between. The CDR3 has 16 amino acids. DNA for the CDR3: TGTGCCAGCAGCTTCAGGGTCGGAACAAATAATTCACCCCTCCACTTT. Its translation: CASSFRVGTNNSPLHF.

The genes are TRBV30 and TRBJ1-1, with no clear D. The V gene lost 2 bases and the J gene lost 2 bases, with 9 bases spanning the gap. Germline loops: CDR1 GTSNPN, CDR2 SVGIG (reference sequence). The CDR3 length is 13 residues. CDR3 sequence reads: CAWSLQANTEAFF. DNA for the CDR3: TGTGCCTGGAGTCTCCAGGCAAACACTGAAGCTTTCTTT.

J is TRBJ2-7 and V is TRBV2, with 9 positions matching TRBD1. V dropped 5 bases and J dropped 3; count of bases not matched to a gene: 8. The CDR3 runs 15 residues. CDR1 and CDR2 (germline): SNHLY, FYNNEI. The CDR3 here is CASSTPTGGHYEQYF. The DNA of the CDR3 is TGTGCCAGCAGTACCCCGACAGGGGGTCACTACGAGCAGTACTTC.

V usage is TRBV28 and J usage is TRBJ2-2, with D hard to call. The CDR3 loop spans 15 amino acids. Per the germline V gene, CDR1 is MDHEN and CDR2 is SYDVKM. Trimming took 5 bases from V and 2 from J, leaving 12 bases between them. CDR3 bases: TGTGCCAGCAGTCCCCCCCATAGAAACACCGGGGAGCTGTTTTTT. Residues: CASSPPHRNTGELFF.

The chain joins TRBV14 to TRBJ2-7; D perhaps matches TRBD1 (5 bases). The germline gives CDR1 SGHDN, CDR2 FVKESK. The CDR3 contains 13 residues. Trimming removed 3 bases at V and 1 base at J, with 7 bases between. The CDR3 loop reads CASSHRVSYEQYF. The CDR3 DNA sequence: TGTGCCAGCAGCCACAGGGTATCCTACGAGCAGTACTTC.

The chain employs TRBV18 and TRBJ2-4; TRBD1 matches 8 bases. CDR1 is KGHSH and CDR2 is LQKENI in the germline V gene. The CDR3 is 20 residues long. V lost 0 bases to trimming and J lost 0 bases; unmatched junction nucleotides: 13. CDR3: CASSPPPDRVGPLAKNIQYF. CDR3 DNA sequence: TGTGCCAGCTCACCACCGCCGGACAGGGTCGGACCACTAGCCAAAAACATTCAGTACTTC.

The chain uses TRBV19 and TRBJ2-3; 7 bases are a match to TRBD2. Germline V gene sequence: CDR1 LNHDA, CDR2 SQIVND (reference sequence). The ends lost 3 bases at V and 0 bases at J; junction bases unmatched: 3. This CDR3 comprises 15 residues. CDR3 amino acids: CASSIGGGSTDTQYF. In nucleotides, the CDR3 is TGTGCCAGTAGTATCGGCGGGGGTAGCACAGATACGCAGTATTTT.

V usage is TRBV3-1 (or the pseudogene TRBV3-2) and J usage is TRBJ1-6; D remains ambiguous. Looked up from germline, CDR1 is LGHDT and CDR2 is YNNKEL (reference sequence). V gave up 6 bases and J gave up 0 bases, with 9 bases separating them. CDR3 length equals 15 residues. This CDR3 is CASSRSSSYNSPLHF. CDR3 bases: TGTGCCAGCAGTCGGTCGAGCTCCTATAATTCACCCCTCCACTTT.